Below, one T cell receptor (beta chain) is given with its context. Its antigen is as yet unknown. This specimen belongs to a study of early T cells in non-severe SARS-CoV-2 infection. About the research overall: Bulk RNA isolated from unsorted whole blood underwent sequencing; chains were not paired. Study-level results: Comparison of clonotypes with VDJdb favored anti-spike CD8 responses while missing private and CD4 specificities.

Germline values: CDR1 DFQATT, CDR2 SNEGSKA (reference sequence). The CDR3 extends over 15 amino acids. Trimming took 0 bases from V and 3 from J; bases not matched to a gene: 6. Individual cDNA molecules each received unique molecular identifiers attached to them. TCRdb reanalysed the 5' RACE reads using MiXCR and keeps one entry per CDR3 protein. Among about 50,000 distinct CDR3 sequences listed, approximately 8.5% were seen once. V is TRBV20-1 and J is TRBJ1-2, with 8 nucleotides matching TRBD1. What was sequenced was whole blood. The TCR sequence derives from an adult who was a healthcare worker with PCR-confirmed SARS-CoV-2 infection or an uninfected control (not recorded which). CDR3 DNA sequence: TGCAGTGCTAGAGACCCGACAGGGGTCGACTATGGCTACACCTTC. Translating it yields CSARDPTGVDYGYTF.